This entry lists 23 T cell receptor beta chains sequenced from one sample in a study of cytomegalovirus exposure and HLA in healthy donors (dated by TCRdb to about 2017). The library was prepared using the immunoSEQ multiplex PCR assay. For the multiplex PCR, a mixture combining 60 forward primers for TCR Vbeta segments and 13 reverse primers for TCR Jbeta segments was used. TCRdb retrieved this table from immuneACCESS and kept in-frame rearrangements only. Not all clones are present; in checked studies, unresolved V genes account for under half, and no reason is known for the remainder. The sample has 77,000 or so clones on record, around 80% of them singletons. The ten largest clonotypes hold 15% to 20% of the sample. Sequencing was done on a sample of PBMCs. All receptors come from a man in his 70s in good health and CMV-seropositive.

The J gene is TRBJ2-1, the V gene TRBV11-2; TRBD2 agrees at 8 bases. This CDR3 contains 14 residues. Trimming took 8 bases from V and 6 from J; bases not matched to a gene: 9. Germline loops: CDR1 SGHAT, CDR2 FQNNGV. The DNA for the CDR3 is TGTGCCAGCCAAATCAGCGGGAGTAGCAATGAGCAGTTCTTC. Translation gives CASQISGSSNEQFF.

CDR3 coding DNA: TGTGCCAGCAGCGGAGGGGCGATAGCCACAGATACGCAGTATTTT. As protein: CASSGGAIATDTQYF. The chain uses TRBV11-1 and TRBJ2-3, with a tentative D call TRBD2 (6 bases). Looked up from germline, CDR1 is SGHAT and CDR2 is FQDESV (reference sequence). The length of the CDR3 is 15 residues. V shed 5 bases and J shed 2 bases, with 14 bases lying between them.

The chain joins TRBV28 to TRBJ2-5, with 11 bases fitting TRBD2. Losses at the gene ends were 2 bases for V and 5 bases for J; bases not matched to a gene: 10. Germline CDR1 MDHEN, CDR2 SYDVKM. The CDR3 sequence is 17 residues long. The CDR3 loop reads CASSLSSGRALAETQYF. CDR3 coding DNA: TGTGCCAGCAGTTTAAGTAGCGGGAGGGCGCTTGCGGAGACCCAGTACTTC.

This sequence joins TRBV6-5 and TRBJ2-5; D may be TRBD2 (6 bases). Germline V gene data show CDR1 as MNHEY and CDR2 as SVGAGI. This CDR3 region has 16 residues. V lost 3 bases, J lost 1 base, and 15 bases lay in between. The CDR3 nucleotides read TGTGCCAGCAGTTATCGACTAGAAGGCGGCCAAGAGACCCAGTACTTC. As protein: CASSYRLEGGQETQYF.

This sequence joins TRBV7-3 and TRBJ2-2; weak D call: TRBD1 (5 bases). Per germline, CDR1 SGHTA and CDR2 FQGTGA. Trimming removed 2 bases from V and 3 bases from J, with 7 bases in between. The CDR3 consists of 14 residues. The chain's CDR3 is CASSLDRDTGELFF. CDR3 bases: TGTGCCAGCAGCTTAGACAGAGACACCGGGGAGCTGTTTTTT.

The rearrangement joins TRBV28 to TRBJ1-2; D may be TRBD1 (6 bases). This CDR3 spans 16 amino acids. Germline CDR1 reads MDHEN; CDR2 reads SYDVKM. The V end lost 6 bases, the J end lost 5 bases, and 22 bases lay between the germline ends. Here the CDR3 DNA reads TGTGCCAGCAGCTCCCCTGGGGGGGGCCCAAAATATGGCTACACCTTC. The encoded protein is CASSSPGGGPKYGYTF.

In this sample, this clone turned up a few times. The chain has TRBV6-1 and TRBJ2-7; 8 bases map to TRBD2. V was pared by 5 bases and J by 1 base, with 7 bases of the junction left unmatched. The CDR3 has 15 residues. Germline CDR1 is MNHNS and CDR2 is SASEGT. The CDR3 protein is CASSKPGLGSYEQYF. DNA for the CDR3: TGTGCCAGCAGTAAGCCGGGACTAGGGTCCTACGAGCAGTACTTC.

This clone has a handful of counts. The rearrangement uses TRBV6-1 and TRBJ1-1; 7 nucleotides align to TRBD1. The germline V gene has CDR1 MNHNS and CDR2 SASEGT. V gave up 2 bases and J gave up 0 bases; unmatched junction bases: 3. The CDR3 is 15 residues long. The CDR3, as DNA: TGTGCCAGCAGTGAAAACAGGGGCTTGAACACTGAAGCTTTCTTT. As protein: CASSENRGLNTEAFF.

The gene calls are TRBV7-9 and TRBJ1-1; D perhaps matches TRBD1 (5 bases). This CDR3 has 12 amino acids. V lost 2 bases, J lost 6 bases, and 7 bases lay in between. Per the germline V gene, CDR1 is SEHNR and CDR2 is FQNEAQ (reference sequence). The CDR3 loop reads CASSLSGSEAFF. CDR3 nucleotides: TGTGCCAGCAGCTTATCAGGGTCTGAAGCTTTCTTT.

The CDR3 nucleotides are TGTGCCAGCAGTGATGTACAGTCGAATGAAAAACTGTTTTTT. This sequence encodes CASSDVQSNEKLFF. The chain couples TRBV2 to TRBJ1-4, with D uncertain. Trimming cost V 3 bases and J 5 bases, with 10 bases left between them. Germline loops: CDR1 SNHLY, CDR2 FYNNEI. The CDR3 is 14 amino acids.

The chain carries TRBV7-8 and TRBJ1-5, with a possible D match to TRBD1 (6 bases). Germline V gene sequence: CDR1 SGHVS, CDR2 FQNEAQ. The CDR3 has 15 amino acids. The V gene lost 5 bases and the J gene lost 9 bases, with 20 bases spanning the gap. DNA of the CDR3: TGTGCCAGCAGCGTCGGGCAGGGGCCCTGGGGGCCCCAGCATTTT. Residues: CASSVGQGPWGPQHF. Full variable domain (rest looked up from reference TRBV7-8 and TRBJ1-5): GAGVSQSPRYKVAKRGQDVALRCDPISGHVSLFWYQQALGQGPEFLTYFQNEAQLDKSGLPSDRFFAERPEGSVSTLKIQRTQQEDSAVYLCASSVGQGPWGPQHFGDGTRLSIL.

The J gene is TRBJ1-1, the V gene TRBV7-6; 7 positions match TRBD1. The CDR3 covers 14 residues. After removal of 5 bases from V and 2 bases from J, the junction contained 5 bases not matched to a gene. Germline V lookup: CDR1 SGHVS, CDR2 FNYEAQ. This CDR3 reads CASSPGQANTEAFF. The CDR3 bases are TGTGCCAGCAGCCCTGGACAGGCAAACACTGAAGCTTTCTTT.

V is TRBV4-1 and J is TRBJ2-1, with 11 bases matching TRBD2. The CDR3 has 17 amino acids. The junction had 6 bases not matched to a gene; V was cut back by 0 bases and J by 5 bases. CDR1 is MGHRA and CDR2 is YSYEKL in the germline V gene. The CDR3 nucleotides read TGCGCCAGCAGCCAAGATAAAGGGACTAGCGGCAACAATGAGCAGTTCTTC. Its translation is CASSQDKGTSGNNEQFF.

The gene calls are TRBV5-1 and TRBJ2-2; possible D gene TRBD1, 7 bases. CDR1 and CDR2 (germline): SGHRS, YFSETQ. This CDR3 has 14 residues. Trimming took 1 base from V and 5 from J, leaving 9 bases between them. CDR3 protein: CASSLPGGTGELFF. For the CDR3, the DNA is TGCGCCAGCAGCTTGCCAGGGGGGACCGGGGAGCTGTTTTTT. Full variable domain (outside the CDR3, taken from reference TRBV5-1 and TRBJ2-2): KAGVTQTPRYLIKTRGQQVTLSCSPISGHRSVSWYQQTPGQGLQFLFEYFSETQRNKGNFPGRFSGRQFSNSRSEMNVSTLELGDSALYLCASSLPGGTGELFFGEGSRLTVL.

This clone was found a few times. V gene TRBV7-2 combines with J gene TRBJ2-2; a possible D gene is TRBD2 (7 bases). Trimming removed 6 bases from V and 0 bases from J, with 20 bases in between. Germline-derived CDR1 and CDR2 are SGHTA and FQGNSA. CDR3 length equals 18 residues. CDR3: CASSFKVGGPSNTGELFF. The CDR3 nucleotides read TGTGCCAGCAGTTTTAAGGTGGGGGGGCCGTCGAACACCGGGGAGCTGTTTTTT.

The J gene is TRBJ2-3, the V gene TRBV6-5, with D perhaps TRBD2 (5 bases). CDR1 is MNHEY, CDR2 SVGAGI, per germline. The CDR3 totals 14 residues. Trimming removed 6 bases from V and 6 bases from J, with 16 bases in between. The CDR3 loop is CASSPPGGLDTQYF. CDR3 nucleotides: TGTGCCAGCAGCCCCCCAGGAGGTTTGGATACGCAGTATTTT.

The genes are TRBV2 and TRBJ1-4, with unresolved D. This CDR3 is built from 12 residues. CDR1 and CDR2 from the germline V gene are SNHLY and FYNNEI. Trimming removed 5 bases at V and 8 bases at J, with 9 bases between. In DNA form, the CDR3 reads TGTGCCAGCAGTCCCTCGTCGGAAAAACTGTTTTTT. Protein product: CASSPSSEKLFF.

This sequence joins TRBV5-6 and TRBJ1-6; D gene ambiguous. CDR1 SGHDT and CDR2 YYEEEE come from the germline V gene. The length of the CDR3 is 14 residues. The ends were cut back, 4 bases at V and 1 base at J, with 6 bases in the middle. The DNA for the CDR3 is TGTGCCAGCAGCCCGGGGTCCTATAATTCACCCCTCCACTTT. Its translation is CASSPGSYNSPLHF.

CDR3 coding DNA: TGTGCCTGGAGCGGACAGTACGAGCAGTACTTC. Translated: CAWSGQYEQYF. This rearrangement joins TRBV30 to TRBJ2-7, with D possibly being TRBD1 (6 bases). The CDR3 loop spans 11 amino acids. Trimming shortened V by 3 bases and J by 4 bases, and 7 bases separated the two germline ends. Germline V CDR1 and CDR2: GTSNPN, SVGIG (reference sequence).

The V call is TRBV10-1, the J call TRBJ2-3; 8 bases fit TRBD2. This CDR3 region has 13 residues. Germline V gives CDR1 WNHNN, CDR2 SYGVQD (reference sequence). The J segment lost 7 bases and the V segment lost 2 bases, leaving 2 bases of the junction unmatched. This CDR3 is CASSETSGNTQYF. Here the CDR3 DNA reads TGCGCCAGCAGTGAGACTAGCGGTAATACGCAGTATTTT.

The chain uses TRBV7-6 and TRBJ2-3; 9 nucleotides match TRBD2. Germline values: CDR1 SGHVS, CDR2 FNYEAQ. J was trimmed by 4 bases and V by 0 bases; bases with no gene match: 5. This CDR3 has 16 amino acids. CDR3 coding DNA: TGTGCCAGCAGCTTAGCGAGCGGGAGGCTTTCAGATACGCAGTATTTT. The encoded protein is CASSLASGRLSDTQYF.

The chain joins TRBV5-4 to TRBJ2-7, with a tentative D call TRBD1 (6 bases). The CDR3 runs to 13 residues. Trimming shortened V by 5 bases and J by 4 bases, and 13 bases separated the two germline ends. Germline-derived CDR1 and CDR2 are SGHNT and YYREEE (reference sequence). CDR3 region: CASSPGQNYEQYF. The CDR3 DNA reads TGTGCCAGCAGTCCGGGACAAAATTACGAGCAGTACTTC.

The CDR3 sequence: CASSVTSGRSPYF. Here the CDR3 DNA reads TGTGCCAGCAGTGTGACTAGCGGGAGGTCCCCGTACTTC. The chain employs TRBV6-1 and TRBJ2-5, with 13 bases that match TRBD2. After removal of 4 bases from V and 13 bases from J, the junction contained 6 bases not matched to a gene. The length of the CDR3 is 13 residues. The germline V gene encodes CDR1 MNHNS and CDR2 SASEGT.